This T cell receptor (beta chain) was obtained from a study of human T cells and chemical hapten exposure. It was unfractionated whole blood from which total RNA was extracted. For the library, individual cDNA molecules each received unique molecular identifiers. Authors' methods: A per-sample median of about 94,000 TCRs was observed, with counts ranging from about 23,224 to 700,000. From the 5' RACE reads, TCRdb called clonotypes with MiXCR, one entry per CDR3 protein. The V and J calls were determined by TCRdb, not by the authors. The profile shows 130,000 or so distinct CDR3 sequences, around 4.4% of them singletons. This clonotype occurred many times. Trimming cost V 2 bases and J 1 base, with 11 bases left between them. Germline values: CDR1 MNHNY, CDR2 SVGAGI (reference sequence). The CDR3 loop spans 16 amino acids.

The receptor's source is a female donor in good health. V and J are TRBV6-6 and TRBJ2-2; tentatively, D is TRBD1 (6 bases). In DNA, the CDR3 is TGTGCCAGCAGTTACCCCCAGGGGATGAACACCGGGGAGCTGTTTTTT. Translation gives CASSYPQGMNTGELFF.